The 20 T cell receptor beta chains below come from one sample, sequenced in a study of OX40 agonist ivuxolimab in advanced cancers. Using immunoSEQ multiplex PCR, the repertoire was profiled, and TCRdb retains in-frame clones only, with some absent. In the table there are more than 80,000 clones, less than 95% of which are singletons. The starting material was CD4+ or CD8+ T cells sorted from blood, obtained in a trial of the OX40 agonist ivuxolimab. The receptors here all came from an adult with an advanced solid tumor such as melanoma, head and neck, liver or kidney cancer.

V is TRBV9 and J is TRBJ1-6, with TRBD1 matching 10 bases. CDR3 length equals 16 residues. J was trimmed by 9 bases and V by 3 bases; bases with no gene match: 9. CDR1 is SGDLS and CDR2 is YYNGEE in the germline V gene. The CDR3 here is CASSGKGQGNSSPLHF. In nucleotides, the CDR3 is TGTGCCAGCAGCGGAAAGGGACAGGGGAATAGTTCACCCCTCCACTTT.

The CDR3 protein is CASRPRVGQVNNEQFF. The CDR3 region has the DNA TGTGCCAGCAGACCCAGGGTAGGACAGGTTAACAATGAGCAGTTCTTC. V usage is TRBV11-2 and J usage is TRBJ2-1; 7 bases fit TRBD1. CDR3 length: 16 residues. The germline gives CDR1 SGHAT, CDR2 FQNNGV. Losses at the gene ends were 6 bases for V and 5 bases for J; bases not matched to a gene: 13.

This sequence joins TRBV20-1 and TRBJ1-1; D is unclear. The CDR3 loop spans 10 amino acids. Germline V CDR1 and CDR2: DFQATT, SNEGSKA (reference sequence). As DNA, the CDR3 is TGCACCTTAATGGACACTGAAGCTTTCTTT. Its translation: CTLMDTEAFF.

V and J are TRBV5-4 and TRBJ2-5, with 7 bases matching TRBD2. Germline CDR1 is SGHNT and CDR2 is YYREEE (reference sequence). The CDR3 covers 14 residues. V gave up 2 bases and J gave up 5 bases; unmatched junction bases: 6. CDR3 sequence: CASSFYGGSETQYF. The CDR3 coding sequence is TGTGCCAGCAGCTTTTACGGCGGGAGTGAGACCCAGTACTTC. The whole variable domain, remainder taken from reference TRBV5-4 and TRBJ2-5, is ETGVTQSPTHLIKTRGQQVTLRCSSQSGHNTVSWYQQALGQGPQFIFQYYREEENGRGNFPPRFSGLQFPNYSSELNVNALELDDSALYLCASSFYGGSETQYFGPGTRLLVL.

V gene TRBV10-3 combines with J gene TRBJ1-2; 7 bases agree with TRBD1. Germline V gene sequence: CDR1 ENHRY, CDR2 SYGVKD. V lost 3 bases to trimming and J lost 2 bases; unmatched junction nucleotides: 3. The CDR3 consists of 14 residues. CDR3 loop: CAISDSQGNYGYTF. In DNA form, the CDR3 reads TGTGCCATCAGTGATTCACAGGGGAACTATGGCTACACCTTC.

The chain couples TRBV5-1 to TRBJ2-7, with 10 positions matching TRBD2. The CDR3 has 15 residues. V shed 4 bases and J 4 bases; nucleotides not matched to a gene: 8. Germline lookup yields CDR1 SGHRS and CDR2 YFSETQ. CDR3 DNA: TGCGCCAGCAGCCGCTCTAGCGGGAGATCTTACGAGCAGTACTTC. This codes for CASSRSSGRSYEQYF.

The chain joins TRBV5-5 to TRBJ2-7, with TRBD2 identical over 7 bases. V lost 4 bases and J lost 3; bases outside the gene matches: 7. Per the germline V gene, CDR1 is SGHKS and CDR2 is YYEKEE (reference sequence). The CDR3 totals 14 residues. In DNA, the CDR3 is TGTGCCAGCAGCAAAGCCGGGACTAACTACGAGCAGTACTTC. Translation gives CASSKAGTNYEQYF.

The rearrangement uses TRBV4-1 and TRBJ1-4; no clear D gene. The CDR3 totals 15 residues. Per germline, CDR1 MGHRA and CDR2 YSYEKL. V dropped 1 base and J dropped 1 base, with 7 bases sitting between them. The CDR3 protein is CASSQGLRTNEKLFF. The CDR3 nucleotides read TGCGCCAGCAGCCAAGGACTGCGAACTAATGAAAAACTGTTTTTT.

The genes are TRBV5-1 and TRBJ2-5; 8 positions agree with TRBD1. Trimming removed 4 bases from V and 2 bases from J; junction bases left unmatched: 7. The CDR3 covers 15 residues. Per germline, CDR1 SGHRS and CDR2 YFSETQ. This CDR3 reads CASSRVGQGQETQYF. The CDR3 DNA reads TGCGCCAGCAGCCGGGTTGGACAGGGACAAGAGACCCAGTACTTC.

The CDR3 bases are TGTGCCAGCAGTTTGGACAGACAAGCATCGAACACCGGGGAGCTGTTTTTT. Translation gives CASSLDRQASNTGELFF. V is TRBV28 and J is TRBJ2-2; D perhaps matches TRBD1 (6 bases). Germline V gene lookup returns CDR1 MDHEN and CDR2 SYDVKM. V lost 3 bases and J lost 0, with 14 bases in between. The CDR3 has 17 amino acids.

J is TRBJ2-7 and V is TRBV7-3; D may be TRBD2 (5 bases). CDR1 SGHTA and CDR2 FQGTGA come from the germline V gene. V was cut by 6 bases and J by 5 bases, with 17 bases left in between. CDR3 length equals 14 residues. Here the CDR3 reads CASSPTGLSHEQYF. In DNA, the CDR3 is TGTGCCAGCAGTCCCACGGGGTTATCCCACGAGCAGTACTTC.

The genes are TRBV28 and TRBJ1-2, with 7 bases fitting TRBD1. The CDR3 covers 14 residues. With 10 bases clipped from V and 1 base from J, the junction kept 9 bases outside the gene matches. Germline V gene data show CDR1 as MDHEN and CDR2 as SYDVKM. In DNA form, the CDR3 reads TGTGCCACCGCTCCAGGGGGGAATAACTATGGCTACACCTTC. It is translated as CATAPGGNNYGYTF.

The V call is TRBV28, the J call TRBJ2-1; D remains ambiguous. This CDR3 spans 13 amino acids. Per germline, CDR1 MDHEN and CDR2 SYDVKM. V was clipped by 6 bases and J by 2 bases, with 8 bases between them. CDR3 bases: TGTGCCAGCAGACACAAGCCCTACAATGAGCAGTTCTTC. Translated: CASRHKPYNEQFF.

The chain carries TRBV30 and TRBJ1-1; 8 positions agree with TRBD1. Looked up from germline, CDR1 is GTSNPN and CDR2 is SVGIG (reference sequence). V lost 1 base and J lost 4; bases outside the gene matches: 11. The CDR3 runs to 16 residues. This CDR3 is CAWSGQGAPGSTEAFF. CDR3 coding DNA: TGTGCCTGGAGTGGGCAGGGGGCTCCAGGGAGCACTGAAGCTTTCTTT.

V is TRBV5-1 and J is TRBJ2-3; D remains ambiguous. Trimming stripped 0 bases from V and 4 bases from J, with 9 bases between. Per germline, CDR1 SGHRS and CDR2 YFSETQ. The CDR3 has 14 amino acids. CDR3 loop: CASSLGQLADTQYF. CDR3 nucleotide sequence: TGCGCCAGCAGCTTGGGACAATTGGCAGATACGCAGTATTTT.

This sequence joins TRBV7-2 and TRBJ2-5; 8 bases line up with TRBD1. The CDR3 is 14 amino acids. V shed 4 bases and J 2 bases; nucleotides not matched to a gene: 3. In germline, CDR1 is SGHTA, CDR2 FQGNSA. CDR3 sequence: CASSSQGAQETQYF. In DNA, the CDR3 is TGTGCCAGCAGCTCGCAGGGGGCGCAAGAGACCCAGTACTTC.

This chain joins TRBV18 and TRBJ2-2, with TRBD1 identical over 10 bases. With V trimmed by 3 bases and J by 4 bases, 2 bases remained unmatched. This CDR3 has 15 residues. Germline CDR1 is KGHSH and CDR2 is LQKENI. DNA of the CDR3: TGTGCCAGCTCACCGGACAGGGGGACCACCGGGGAGCTGTTTTTT. This codes for CASSPDRGTTGELFF.

The chain employs TRBV6-1 and TRBJ2-1, with 9 bases lining up with TRBD1. Germline CDR1 and CDR2: MNHNS and SASEGT. The CDR3 covers 14 residues. V trimming: 6 bases; J trimming: 6 bases; junction bases outside the gene matches: 6. CDR3 sequence (DNA): TGTGCCAGCAGGACAGGGGGTCGGAGCAATGAGCAGTTCTTC. Translating it yields CASRTGGRSNEQFF.

This clone was observed a single time. The identical CDR3 is also encoded by other nucleotide sequences in the sample. The rearrangement uses TRBV6-5 and TRBJ2-7; D is undetermined. Germline V gene sequence: CDR1 MNHEY, CDR2 SVGAGI. The length of the CDR3 is 14 residues. The V and J ends lost 0 bases and 3 bases respectively, with 9 bases between them. The CDR3 loop reads CASSYSRQHYEQYF. CDR3 nucleotide sequence: TGTGCCAGCAGTTACTCAAGACAACACTACGAGCAGTACTTC.

The rearrangement joins TRBV18 to TRBJ2-2, with a weak D call TRBD1 (5 bases). The germline V gene encodes CDR1 KGHSH and CDR2 LQKENI. This CDR3 contains 14 residues. The V end lost 2 bases, the J end lost 1 base, and 5 bases lay between the germline ends. The CDR3 DNA follows: TGTGCCAGCTCACCAACAGGGAACACCGGGGAGCTGTTTTTT. It codes for CASSPTGNTGELFF.